The 8 T cell receptor beta chains presented below share a single source sample, sequenced in a study of cytomegalovirus exposure and HLA in healthy donors. The study ran its PCR with 60 Vbeta and 13 Jbeta primers. Sequenced by immunoSEQ multiplex PCR; TCRdb stores in-frame clones only, minus some. There are about 160,000 clones in the sample; about 75% occur only once, and around 4.6% lies in the top ten. Sequenced: PBMCs. The receptors were sampled from a man aged 18-30 years in good health and CMV-seropositive.

The chain combines TRBV21-1 with TRBJ2-7; the table names TRBD2, a call not compared with the DNA. TRBV21-1 is annotated as a pseudogene. CDR3 length: 15 amino acids. CDR3 sequence: CASSRTSGGSYEQYV. The CDR3 DNA sequence: TGTGCCAGCAGCCGTACTAGCGGGGGCTCCTACGAGCAGTACGTC.

V and J are TRBV5-1 and TRBJ2-2; 8 bases line up with TRBD1. The germline V gene encodes CDR1 SGHRS and CDR2 YFSETQ. The CDR3 runs to 13 residues. Trimming removed 5 bases from V and 3 bases from J; junction bases left unmatched: 0. This CDR3 is CASRDRDTGELFF. The CDR3 region has the DNA TGCGCCAGCAGGGACAGGGACACCGGGGAGCTGTTTTTT.

The chain couples TRBV29-1 to TRBJ2-1; 12 bases agree with TRBD2. Germline-derived CDR1 and CDR2 are SQVTM and ANQGSEA. This CDR3 has 13 residues. After removal of 4 bases from V and 10 bases from J, the junction contained 5 bases not matched to a gene. CDR3 nucleotide sequence: TGCAGCGTTGCACTAGCGGGGGGTGTGGAGCAGTTCTTC. Protein: CSVALAGGVEQFF.

The J gene is TRBJ2-7, the V gene TRBV5-8; D might be TRBD1 (6 bases). In germline, CDR1 is SGHTS, CDR2 YDEGEE. Trimming stripped 3 bases from V and 3 bases from J, with 13 bases between. This CDR3 is built from 14 residues. The DNA of the CDR3 is TGTGCCAGCAGCTATACAGGGCACTACTACGAGCAGTACGTC. Translation: CASSYTGHYYEQYV.

In its sample, this clone was seen a few times. The chain couples TRBV19 to TRBJ2-3; maybe TRBD1 (6 bases). CDR1 and CDR2 from the germline V gene are LNHDA and SQIVND (reference sequence). The CDR3 is 14 amino acids. V was trimmed by 8 bases and J by 0 bases, leaving 12 bases between them. CDR3 sequence (DNA): TGTGCCAGTGTTGGACAGCCTAGCACAGATACGCAGTATTTT. Protein: CASVGQPSTDTQYF.

The chain links TRBV6-1 to TRBJ1-5, with a weak D call TRBD1 (6 bases). This CDR3 has 13 amino acids. Trimming removed 9 bases from V and 3 bases from J, with 12 bases in between. Germline V gene data show CDR1 as MNHNS and CDR2 as SASEGT. The DNA of the CDR3 is TGTGCCAGAGGGGGAGGGTCCAATCAGCCCCAGCATTTT. This sequence encodes CARGGGSNQPQHF.

The chain combines TRBV30 with TRBJ2-6; a possible D gene is TRBD2 (5 bases). The V end was cut by 0 bases, the J end by 2 bases, with 11 bases between. Germline CDR1 is GTSNPN and CDR2 is SVGIG (reference sequence). The CDR3 runs to 16 residues. The CDR3 bases are TGTGCCTGGAGTGTACATGGGAGTGCTGGGGCCAACGTCCTGACTTTC. Translated: CAWSVHGSAGANVLTF.

On this clone: At one end, the junction sequence differs from germline, possibly due to a read error. The chain uses TRBV2 and TRBJ1-6; 10 nucleotides match TRBD1. The length of the CDR3 is 17 residues. Germline CDR1 reads SNHLY; CDR2 reads FYNNEI. CDR3 DNA: TGTGCCAGCATTGAAGACAGGGGGCTGTCCTATAATTCACCCCTCCACTTT. Translating it yields CASIEDRGLSYNSPLHF.